A selection of T cell receptor beta chains follows, all from one sample in a study of blood T cell repertoires in COVID-19. The table came from immunoSEQ multiplex PCR; TCRdb's copy has only in-frame clones and leaves some out. The sample records roughly 100,000 clones, 80% to 90% being singletons. The sequencing input was peripheral blood. The receptors were gathered from a woman of 80 years or more with acute or convalescent COVID-19. Each CDR3 is given with its conserved first and last residue. The D gene is left open where the match is weak. The size entry is marked missing in some rows and otherwise reads once, few, many or a size class.

D,size,V,length,J,DNA,CDR3
TRBD2,.,TRBV18,19,TRBJ2-5,TGTGCCAGCTCGCCCTCCCGAGGTCTAGCGGGGGCCCTGCAAGAGACCCAGTACTTC,CASSPSRGLAGALQETQYF
.,.,TRBV11-1,14,TRBJ2-1,TGTGCCAGCAGCTCCTGGGCCAAGCTGAATGAGCAGTTCTTC,CASSSWAKLNEQFF
.,.,TRBV30,15,TRBJ1-2,TGTGCCTGGAGTGCAGGGCAGCAACCTAACTATGGCTACACCTTC,CAWSAGQQPNYGYTF
.,.,TRBV5-6,15,TRBJ2-6,TGTGCCAGCAGCTTCTACGGGGCTGGGGCCAACGTCCTGACTTTC,CASSFYGAGANVLTF
.,.,TRBV10-3,16,TRBJ1-1,TGTGCCATCAGTGACCTCAGCGGGACTTCTAACACTGAAGCTTTCTTT,CAISDLSGTSNTEAFF
.,.,TRBV6-5,15,TRBJ2-3,TGTGCCAGCAGCCGACTCGGGGTCCCTTCAGATACGCAGTATTTT,CASSRLGVPSDTQYF
.,.,TRBV5-1,13,TRBJ1-1,TGCGCCAGCAGCTTGGTTTCGAGTTCTGAAGCTTTCTTT,CASSLVSSSEAFF
.,once,TRBV4-1,15,TRBJ2-2,TGCGCCAGCAGCCAAGGACTACCGAACACCGGGGAGCTGTTTTTT,CASSQGLPNTGELFF
.,.,TRBV15,19,TRBJ2-3,TGTGCCACCAGCAGACCTCCTCGGCAGGGAATTTTTAGCACAGATACGCAGTATTTT,CATSRPPRQGIFSTDTQYF
TRBD2,once,TRBV11-2,16,TRBJ2-5,TGTGCCAGCAGCTTAGATGGACTAGGGACCTCCGAGACCCAGTACTTC,CASSLDGLGTSETQYF
.,.,TRBV11-3,14,TRBJ2-2,TGTGCCAGCAGTACCGGACAAGACACCGGGGAGCTGTTTTTT,CASSTGQDTGELFF
.,.,TRBV15,18,TRBJ2-6,TGTGCCACCAGCCCACGTTATGGGCAGCCCTCTGGGGCCAACGTCCTGACTTTC,CATSPRYGQPSGANVLTF
TRBD1,few,TRBV2,13,TRBJ2-2,TGTGCCGGGAGCAGGGGGCACACCGGGGAGCTGTTTTTT,CAGSRGHTGELFF
.,.,TRBV6-2/TRBV6-3,17,TRBJ1-5,TGTGCCAGCAGTTCCCTCGGACAGATCTATAGCAATCAGCCCCAGCATTTT,CASSSLGQIYSNQPQHF
TRBD1,.,TRBV11-2,15,TRBJ2-7,TGTGCCAGCAGCTTACCCCCGGACAGGGCATACGAGCAGTACTTC,CASSLPPDRAYEQYF
.,.,TRBV5-4,15,TRBJ1-6,TGTGCCAGCAGCCCAACCGGGGGATATAATTCACCCCTCCACTTT,CASSPTGGYNSPLHF
.,.,TRBV5-1,14,TRBJ1-2,TGCGCCAGCAGCGTAGGACAGTCAAACTATGGCTACACCTTC,CASSVGQSNYGYTF
.,.,TRBV2,13,TRBJ1-5,TGTGCCAGCAGCGCAGGGTTGACCCAGCCCCAGCATTTT,CASSAGLTQPQHF
.,few,TRBV5-4,15,TRBJ1-6,TGTGCCAGCAGCTTGCAAGACAACCTCCTTTTGACCCTCCACTTT,CASSLQDNLLLTLHF
TRBD1,.,TRBV19,15,TRBJ2-2,TGTGCCAGTAAAAGGGACAGGCTGGAGACCGGGGAGCTGTTTTTT,CASKRDRLETGELFF
TRBD2,.,TRBV10-1,15,TRBJ2-3,TGCGCCAGCAGCAGGACTAGCGGGGAGACAGATACGCAGTATTTT,CASSRTSGETDTQYF
.,.,TRBV9,14,TRBJ2-7,TGTGCCAGCAGCGTTCAGGGGGGTGCCTACGAGCAGTACTTC,CASSVQGGAYEQYF
.,.,TRBV4-3,16,TRBJ1-3,TGCGCCAGCAGCCATGATTCGACATACTCTGGAAACACCATATATTTT,CASSHDSTYSGNTIYF
TRBD2,once,TRBV7-9,14,TRBJ2-1,TGTGCCAGCAGCTTTGGGACTAGCGGCAATGAGCAGTTCTTC,CASSFGTSGNEQFF
.,.,TRBV28,14,TRBJ1-1,TGTGCCAGCAGTTTCGGCAGGGGAATTAGTGAAGCTTTCTTT,CASSFGRGISEAFF
TRBD1,.,TRBV5-4,15,TRBJ1-1,TGTGCCAGCAGCACCAAGACAGGGATGAACACTGAAGCTTTCTTT,CASSTKTGMNTEAFF
.,.,TRBV16,16,TRBJ2-3,TGTGCCAGCAGCCAATCGACGCGGCTCATCACAGATACGCAGTATTTT,CASSQSTRLITDTQYF
.,.,TRBV28,12,TRBJ2-1,TGTGCCAGCAGTAAACTTTGGAATGAGCAGTTCTTC,CASSKLWNEQFF
TRBD1,once,TRBV28,13,TRBJ1-2,TGTGCCAGCAGGCGCAGGGGGCAGCCTGGCTACACCTTC,CASRRRGQPGYTF
.,.,TRBV28,17,TRBJ2-7,TGTGCCAGCACTAAATTCGGATTTCTGGGTAGTACCGGGGGGCAGTACTTC,CASTKFGFLGSTGGQYF
TRBD1,.,TRBV29-1,14,TRBJ1-2,TGCAGCGTTGAAGGGTATGACAGGGAGGCCGGCTACACCTTC,CSVEGYDREAGYTF
.,once,TRBV18,15,TRBJ1-5,TGTGCCAGCTCACCGCCAGGGGTTTCCGGTCAGCCCCAGCATTTT,CASSPPGVSGQPQHF
.,once,TRBV24-1,13,TRBJ2-4,TGTGCCACCAGTCCAGGGCCCAAAAACATTCAGTACTTC,CATSPGPKNIQYF
TRBD1,.,TRBV2,14,TRBJ2-7,TGTGCCAGCAGTGAAGGGACAGGGACCTACGAGCAGTACTTC,CASSEGTGTYEQYF
.,.,TRBV24-1,14,TRBJ1-2,TGTGCCACCAGTGATTTTGACAGAAACTATGGCTACACCTTC,CATSDFDRNYGYTF
.,once,TRBV5-4,15,TRBJ1-1,TGTGCCAGCAGCTTACAGGGACGGGAGAACACTGAAGCTTTCTTT,CASSLQGRENTEAFF
TRBD2,.,TRBV4-3,13,TRBJ2-5,TGCGCCAGCAGCCGGCTAGCGGGCGAGACCCAGTACTTC,CASSRLAGETQYF